This T cell receptor beta chain appears in the sequencing data of a study of T cell responses to AZD1222 COVID-19 vaccine. Generated by immunoSEQ multiplex PCR, the TCRdb table keeps only in-frame clones and is missing some. The table lists nearly 95,000 clones, 75% to 90% of them singletons. The germline V gene encodes CDR1 SEHNR and CDR2 FQNEAQ (reference sequence). J lost 11 bases, V lost 3 bases, and 10 bases had no gene match. CDR3 length equals 14 residues. Of note for this clone: Its antigen is currently unknown.

Study results and limitations: Along spike, vaccine-associated CD4 TCRs were found throughout, with dominance at 160-218 and 743-854. Clonal diversity may have been underestimated in mostly white British donors. Just a handful of AZD1222 recipients were seropositive at baseline.

This TCR was recovered from an adult who received the AZD1222 COVID-19 vaccine. The chain is built from TRBV7-9 and TRBJ1-1, with 9 bases identical to TRBD1. The sequenced sample was peripheral blood, obtained 28 days after the second AZD1222 dose. CDR3 in DNA: TGTGCCAGCAGCTTCGATGGACAGGGGAGTGTGGCTTTCTTT. It is translated as CASSFDGQGSVAFF.